This is a list of T cell receptor beta chains from one sample in a study of T-cell memory formation after mild COVID-19. TCRdb reprocessed the 5' RACE reads via MiXCR and lists one record per CDR3 protein. Among 300,000 or so distinct CDR3 sequences listed, under 20% were seen once. Sequenced: PBMCs or a T cell subset sorted from them (not recorded which). The source of these receptors is a man aged 18 to 29 who had mild COVID-19 (a few samples of this study predate the infection). Cell type and time point are not known. Each CDR3 is given with its conserved first and last residue. A D gene is named only where the DNA matches it firmly. The size field is filled for only some rows; it gives once, few, many or a size class.

d_call j_call v_call cdr3_length clone_size cdr3_aa cdr3_nt
NA TRBJ1-1 TRBV6-5 12 NA CASTTLGAEAFF TGTGCCAGCACCACCTTGGGGGCGGAAGCTTTCTTT
NA TRBJ1-1 TRBV11-2 16 NA CASSSVKGPRNTEAFF TGTGCCAGCAGCTCAGTTAAGGGACCGAGGAACACTGAAGCTTTCTTT
NA TRBJ2-1 TRBV4-2 11 few CASSQGGVQFF TGTGCCAGCAGCCAAGGAGGGGTGCAGTTCTTC
NA TRBJ1-1 TRBV7-3 13 NA CASSTQEGTEAFF TGTGCCAGCAGCACACAGGAGGGCACTGAAGCTTTCTTT
TRBD2 TRBJ2-1 TRBV20-1 14 few CSAPRTSGETEQFF TGCAGTGCTCCGAGGACTAGCGGGGAGACGGAGCAGTTCTTC
TRBD1 TRBJ1-5 TRBV5-1 15 many CASSVGTDPNQPQHF TGCGCCAGCAGCGTTGGGACAGATCCGAATCAGCCCCAGCATTTT
NA TRBJ2-3 TRBV19 11 few CASSIGRAQYF TGTGCCAGTAGTATAGGAAGGGCGCAGTATTTT
NA TRBJ1-5 TRBV4-1 15 few CASSQESSRTSTQHF TGCGCCAGCAGCCAAGAAAGTTCTAGGACTTCGACCCAGCATTTT
NA TRBJ1-5 TRBV6-2/TRBV6-3 13 few CASPRDNNQPQHF TGTGCCAGCCCCCGGGACAACAATCAGCCCCAGCATTTT
TRBD1 TRBJ2-2 TRBV5-1 15 few CASSRDRVYTGELFF TGCGCCAGCTCCCGGGACAGGGTATACACCGGGGAGCTGTTTTTT
TRBD2 TRBJ2-1 TRBV20-1 14 few CSARLAEFYNEQFF TGCAGTGCTAGACTAGCGGAGTTCTACAATGAGCAGTTCTTC
TRBD1 TRBJ1-6 TRBV5-1 15 NA CASRYSGQTYSPLHF TGCGCCAGCAGATATTCGGGACAGACTTATTCACCCCTCCACTTT
NA TRBJ1-6 TRBV4-3 13 few CASSPVGESPLHF TGCGCCAGCAGCCCAGTTGGAGAATCACCCCTCCACTTT
NA TRBJ2-5 TRBV6-2/TRBV6-3 14 few CASSWRALQETQYF TGTGCCAGCAGTTGGAGGGCGCTCCAAGAGACCCAGTACTTC
NA TRBJ2-3 TRBV5-5 13 few CASSGFGPDTQYF TGTGCCAGCAGCGGGTTTGGGCCAGATACGCAGTATTTT
TRBD1 TRBJ2-3 TRBV5-1 15 few CASSQLGQSTDTQYF TGCGCCAGCAGCCAGCTGGGACAGAGCACAGATACGCAGTATTTT
NA TRBJ1-4 TRBV19 14 few CASSMIGGDEKLFF TGTGCCAGTAGTATGATTGGGGGCGATGAAAAACTGTTTTTT
NA TRBJ2-3 TRBV6-6 13 NA CASSYGTLDTQYF TGTGCCAGCAGTTACGGGACGTTGGATACGCAGTATTTT
NA TRBJ1-4 TRBV7-8 15 NA CASSLKDSRNEKLFF TGTGCCAGCAGCTTAAAAGACAGCCGTAATGAAAAACTGTTTTTT
NA TRBJ2-1 TRBV20-1 13 many CSAPDSREDEQFF TGCAGTGCTCCGGACTCAAGAGAGGATGAGCAGTTCTTC
NA TRBJ1-6 TRBV12-3/TRBV12-4 14 NA CASSLDPPRSPLHF TGTGCCAGCAGTCTTGACCCCCCGCGTTCACCCCTCCACTTT
NA TRBJ2-5 TRBV7-2 15 NA CASSSLTGPQETQYF TGTGCCAGCAGCTCCCTGACGGGCCCCCAAGAGACCCAGTACTTC
TRBD2 TRBJ2-3 TRBV6-5 18 few CASFGLAGGRDGTDTQYF TGTGCCAGCTTCGGTCTAGCGGGGGGCCGGGATGGCACAGATACGCAGTATTTT
NA TRBJ2-3 TRBV6-6 11 few CASSDGDTQYF TGTGCCAGCAGCGACGGGGATACGCAGTATTTT
NA TRBJ2-3 TRBV20-1 15 many CSARDRGAGTDTQYF TGCAGTGCTAGAGATCGGGGGGCGGGAACAGATACGCAGTATTTT
NA TRBJ1-5 TRBV7-8 14 NA CASSTGYSNQPQHF TGTGCCAGCAGCACAGGGTATAGCAATCAGCCCCAGCATTTT
NA TRBJ1-1 TRBV12-3/TRBV12-4 16 few CASSLRQGLENTEAFF TGTGCCAGCAGCCTACGGCAGGGTCTGGAGAACACTGAAGCTTTCTTT
NA TRBJ2-1 TRBV5-4 15 NA CASSLGGASYDEQFF TGTGCCAGCAGCTTAGGGGGAGCATCCTACGATGAGCAGTTCTTC
NA TRBJ2-7 TRBV3-1 12 few CASSQGMGEQYF TGTGCCAGCAGCCAAGGAATGGGAGAGCAGTACTTC
NA TRBJ2-1 TRBV24-1 12 NA CATSDYGQRQFF TGTGCCACCAGTGACTACGGACAGAGGCAGTTCTTC
NA TRBJ2-1 TRBV9 14 NA CASSGGREYNEQFF TGTGCCAGCAGCGGCGGTCGGGAGTACAATGAGCAGTTCTTC
TRBD2 TRBJ2-1 TRBV6-6 22 few CASSYSNSAAGLAGGLYNEQFF TGTGCCAGCAGTTACTCGAATTCTGCGGCGGGACTAGCGGGGGGATTGTACAATGAGCAGTTCTTC
NA TRBJ2-5 TRBV4-3 15 many CASSAQTGRKRTQYF TGCGCCAGCAGCGCCCAGACGGGACGGAAGAGGACCCAGTACTTC
TRBD2 TRBJ2-2 TRBV13 16 NA CASSPLAGALTGELFF TGTGCCAGCAGCCCCCTAGCGGGAGCACTTACCGGGGAGCTGTTTTTT
NA TRBJ2-3 TRBV4-1 15 NA CASSQDFRGVGTQYF TGCGCCAGCAGCCAAGATTTCAGGGGAGTCGGTACGCAGTATTTT
TRBD1 TRBJ1-6 TRBV9 16 NA CASSVAFGRGPSPLHF TGTGCCAGCAGCGTAGCGTTCGGCAGGGGGCCTTCACCCCTCCACTTT
NA TRBJ1-6 TRBV19 13 NA CASRDEFNSPLHF TGTGCCAGCAGGGACGAATTCAATTCACCCCTCCACTTT
TRBD2 TRBJ2-3 TRBV5-1 14 few CASDSGVWTDTQYF TGCGCCAGCGATAGCGGGGTGTGGACAGATACGCAGTATTTT
TRBD2 TRBJ2-3 TRBV24-1 16 NA CATSEPSPGGADTQYF TGTGCCACCAGTGAACCTTCCCCGGGGGGGGCAGATACGCAGTATTTT
NA TRBJ2-7 TRBV15 13 few CATSRGPSYEQYF TGTGCCACCAGCAGAGGACCGTCCTACGAGCAGTACTTC
NA TRBJ1-2 TRBV14 13 few CASSPRTADGYTF TGTGCCAGCAGCCCCCGGACAGCGGATGGCTACACCTTC
NA TRBJ1-2 TRBV12-3/TRBV12-4 11 many CASSLGAGYTF TGTGCCAGCAGTTTGGGCGCTGGCTACACCTTC
NA TRBJ2-1 TRBV6-2/TRBV6-3 17 NA CASSYSFGGGSYNEQFF TGTGCCAGCAGTTACTCGTTCGGAGGGGGCTCCTACAATGAGCAGTTCTTC
NA TRBJ1-6 TRBV10-1 12 NA CASSDSWTPLHF TGCGCCAGCTCCGACAGTTGGACACCCCTCCACTTT
NA TRBJ1-5 TRBV20-1 13 NA CSARSTLNQPQHF TGCAGTGCTAGAAGCACGTTAAATCAGCCCCAGCATTTT
NA TRBJ2-7 TRBV7-9 12 NA CASSERGLEQYF TGTGCCAGCAGTGAGAGGGGACTCGAGCAGTACTTC
TRBD2 TRBJ2-1 TRBV20-1 16 few CSARSLAGEFYNEQFF TGCAGTGCTAGATCCCTAGCGGGGGAATTCTACAATGAGCAGTTCTTC
NA TRBJ1-5 TRBV5-1 15 NA CASSFSGGADQPQHF TGCGCCAGCAGCTTTAGCGGGGGCGCGGATCAGCCCCAGCATTTT
TRBD1 TRBJ2-3 TRBV20-1 15 few CSARRDRGPTDTQYF TGCAGTGCTAGAAGGGACAGGGGGCCTACAGATACGCAGTATTTT
TRBD2 TRBJ2-2 TRBV12-3/TRBV12-4 17 few CASTSIATSGYTGELFF TGTGCCAGCACCTCTATTGCCACTAGCGGGTACACCGGGGAGCTGTTTTTT
TRBD1 TRBJ2-1 TRBV5-1 14 NA CASSLGDRVHEQFF TGCGCCAGCAGCTTGGGGGACAGGGTGCATGAGCAGTTCTTC
TRBD2 TRBJ2-1 TRBV7-2 17 NA CASSLRTSGRNEYEQFF TGTGCCAGCAGCTTAAGAACTAGCGGGAGGAATGAGTATGAGCAGTTCTTC
TRBD2 TRBJ2-7 TRBV7-8 12 few CASRGGEYEQYF TGTGCCAGTCGCGGGGGAGAATACGAGCAGTACTTC
TRBD2 TRBJ2-3 TRBV5-1 14 few CASSRSGGQDTQYF TGCGCCAGCAGCCGCAGCGGGGGGCAAGATACGCAGTATTTT
NA TRBJ2-3 TRBV5-1 14 many CASSVDTAADTQYF TGCGCCAGCAGCGTGGACACCGCGGCAGATACGCAGTATTTT
NA TRBJ2-3 TRBV5-1 11 once CATRSTDTQYF TGCGCCACACGTAGCACAGATACGCAGTATTTT